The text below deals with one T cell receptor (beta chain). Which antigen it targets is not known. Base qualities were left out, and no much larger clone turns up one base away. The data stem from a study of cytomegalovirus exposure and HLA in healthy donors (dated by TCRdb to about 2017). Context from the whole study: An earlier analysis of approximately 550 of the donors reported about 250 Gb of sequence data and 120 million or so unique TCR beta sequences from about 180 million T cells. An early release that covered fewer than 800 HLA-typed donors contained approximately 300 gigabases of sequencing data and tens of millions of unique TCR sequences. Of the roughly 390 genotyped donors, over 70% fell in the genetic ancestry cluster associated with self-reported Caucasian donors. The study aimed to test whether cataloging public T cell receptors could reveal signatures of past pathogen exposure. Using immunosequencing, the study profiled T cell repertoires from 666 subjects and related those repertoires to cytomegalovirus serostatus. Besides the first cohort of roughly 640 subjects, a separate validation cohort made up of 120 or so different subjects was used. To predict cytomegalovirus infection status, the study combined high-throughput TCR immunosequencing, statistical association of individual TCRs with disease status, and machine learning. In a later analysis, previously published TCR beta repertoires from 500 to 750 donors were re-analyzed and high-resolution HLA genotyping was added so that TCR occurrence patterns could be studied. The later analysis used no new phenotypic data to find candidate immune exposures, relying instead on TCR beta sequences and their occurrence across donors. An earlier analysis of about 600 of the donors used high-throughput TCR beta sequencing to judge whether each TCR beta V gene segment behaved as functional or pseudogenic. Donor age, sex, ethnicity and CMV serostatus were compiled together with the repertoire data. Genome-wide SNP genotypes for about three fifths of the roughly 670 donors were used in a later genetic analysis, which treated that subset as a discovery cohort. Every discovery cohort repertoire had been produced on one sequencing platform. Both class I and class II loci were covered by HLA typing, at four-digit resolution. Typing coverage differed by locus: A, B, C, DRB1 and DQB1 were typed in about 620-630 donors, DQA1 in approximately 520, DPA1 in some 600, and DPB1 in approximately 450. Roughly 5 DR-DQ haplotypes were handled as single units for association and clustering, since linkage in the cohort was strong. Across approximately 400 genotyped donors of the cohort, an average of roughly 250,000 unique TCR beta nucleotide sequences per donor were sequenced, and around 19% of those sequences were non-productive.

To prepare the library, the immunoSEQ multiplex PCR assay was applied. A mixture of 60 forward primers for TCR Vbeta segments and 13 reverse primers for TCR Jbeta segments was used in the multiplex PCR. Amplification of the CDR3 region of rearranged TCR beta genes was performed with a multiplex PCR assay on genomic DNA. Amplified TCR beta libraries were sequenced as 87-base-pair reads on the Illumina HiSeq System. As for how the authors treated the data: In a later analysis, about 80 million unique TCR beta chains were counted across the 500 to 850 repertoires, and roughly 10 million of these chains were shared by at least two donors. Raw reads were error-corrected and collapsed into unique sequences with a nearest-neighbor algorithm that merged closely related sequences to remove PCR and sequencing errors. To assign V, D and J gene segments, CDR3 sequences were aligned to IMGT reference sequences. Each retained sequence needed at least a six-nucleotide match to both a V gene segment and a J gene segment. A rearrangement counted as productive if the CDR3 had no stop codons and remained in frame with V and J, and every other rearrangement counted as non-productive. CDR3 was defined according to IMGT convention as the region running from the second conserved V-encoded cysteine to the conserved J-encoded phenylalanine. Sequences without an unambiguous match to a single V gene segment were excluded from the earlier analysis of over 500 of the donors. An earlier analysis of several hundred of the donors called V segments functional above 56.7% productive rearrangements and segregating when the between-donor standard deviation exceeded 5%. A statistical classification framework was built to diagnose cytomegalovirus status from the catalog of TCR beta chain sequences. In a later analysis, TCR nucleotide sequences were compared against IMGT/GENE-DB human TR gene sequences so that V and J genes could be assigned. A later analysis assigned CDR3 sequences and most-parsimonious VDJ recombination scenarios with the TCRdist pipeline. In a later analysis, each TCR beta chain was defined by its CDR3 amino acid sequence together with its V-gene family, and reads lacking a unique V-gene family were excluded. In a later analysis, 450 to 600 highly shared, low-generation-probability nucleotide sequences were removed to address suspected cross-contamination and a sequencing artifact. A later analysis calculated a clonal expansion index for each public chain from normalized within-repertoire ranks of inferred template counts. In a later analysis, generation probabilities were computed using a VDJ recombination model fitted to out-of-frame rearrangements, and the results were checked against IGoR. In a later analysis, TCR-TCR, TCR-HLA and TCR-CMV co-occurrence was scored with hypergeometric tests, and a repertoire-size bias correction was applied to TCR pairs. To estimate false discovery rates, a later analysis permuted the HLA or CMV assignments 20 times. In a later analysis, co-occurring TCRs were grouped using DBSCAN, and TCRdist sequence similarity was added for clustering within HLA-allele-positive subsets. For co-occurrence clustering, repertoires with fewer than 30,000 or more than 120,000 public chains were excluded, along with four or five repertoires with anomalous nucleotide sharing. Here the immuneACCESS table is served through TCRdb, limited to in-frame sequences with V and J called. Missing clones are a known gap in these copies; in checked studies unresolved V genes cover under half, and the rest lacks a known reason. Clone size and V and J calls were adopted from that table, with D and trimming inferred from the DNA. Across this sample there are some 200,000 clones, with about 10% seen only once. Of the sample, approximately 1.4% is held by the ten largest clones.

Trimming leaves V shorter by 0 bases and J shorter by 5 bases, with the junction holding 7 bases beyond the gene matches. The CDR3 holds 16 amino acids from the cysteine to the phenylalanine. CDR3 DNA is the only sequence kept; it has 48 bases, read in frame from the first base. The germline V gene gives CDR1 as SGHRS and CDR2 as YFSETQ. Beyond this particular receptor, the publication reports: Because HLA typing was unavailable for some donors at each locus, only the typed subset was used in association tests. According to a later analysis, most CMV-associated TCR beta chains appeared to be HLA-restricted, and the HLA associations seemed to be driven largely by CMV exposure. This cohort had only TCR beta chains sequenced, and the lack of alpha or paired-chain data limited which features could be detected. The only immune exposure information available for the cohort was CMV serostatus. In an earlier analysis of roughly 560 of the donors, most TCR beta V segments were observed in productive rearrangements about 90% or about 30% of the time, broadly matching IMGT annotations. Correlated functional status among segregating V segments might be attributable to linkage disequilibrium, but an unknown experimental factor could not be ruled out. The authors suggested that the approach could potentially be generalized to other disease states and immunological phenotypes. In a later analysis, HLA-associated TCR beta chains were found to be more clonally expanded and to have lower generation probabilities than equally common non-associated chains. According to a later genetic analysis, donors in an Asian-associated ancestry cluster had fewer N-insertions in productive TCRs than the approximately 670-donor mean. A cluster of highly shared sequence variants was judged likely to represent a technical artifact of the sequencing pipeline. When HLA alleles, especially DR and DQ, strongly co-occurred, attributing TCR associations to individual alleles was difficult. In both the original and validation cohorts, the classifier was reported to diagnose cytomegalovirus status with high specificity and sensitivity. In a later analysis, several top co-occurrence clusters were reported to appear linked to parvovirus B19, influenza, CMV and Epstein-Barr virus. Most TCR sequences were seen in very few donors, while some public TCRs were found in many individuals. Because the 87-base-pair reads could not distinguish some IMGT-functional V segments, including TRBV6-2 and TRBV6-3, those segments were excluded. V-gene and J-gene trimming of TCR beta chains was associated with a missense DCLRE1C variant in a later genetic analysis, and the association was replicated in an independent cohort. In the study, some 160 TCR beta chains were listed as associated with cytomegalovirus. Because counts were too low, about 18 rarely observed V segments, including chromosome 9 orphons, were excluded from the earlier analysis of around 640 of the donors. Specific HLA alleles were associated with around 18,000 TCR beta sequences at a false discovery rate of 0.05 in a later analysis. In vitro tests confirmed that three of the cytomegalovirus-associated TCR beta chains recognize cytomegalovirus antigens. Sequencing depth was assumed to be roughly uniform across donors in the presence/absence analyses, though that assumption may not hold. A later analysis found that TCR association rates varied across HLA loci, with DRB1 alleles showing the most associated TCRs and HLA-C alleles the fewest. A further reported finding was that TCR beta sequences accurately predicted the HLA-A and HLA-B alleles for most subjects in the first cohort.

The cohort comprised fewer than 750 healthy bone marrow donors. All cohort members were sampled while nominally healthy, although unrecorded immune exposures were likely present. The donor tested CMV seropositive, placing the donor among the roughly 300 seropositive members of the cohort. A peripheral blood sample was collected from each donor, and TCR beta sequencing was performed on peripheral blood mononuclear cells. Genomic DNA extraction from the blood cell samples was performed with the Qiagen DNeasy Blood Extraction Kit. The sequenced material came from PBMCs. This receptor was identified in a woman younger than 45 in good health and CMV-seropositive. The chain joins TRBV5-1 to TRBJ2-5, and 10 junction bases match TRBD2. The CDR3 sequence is CASSLGYLAGEETQYF. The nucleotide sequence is TGCGCCAGCAGCTTGGGGTATCTAGCGGGAGAGGAGACCCAGTACTTC.